This TCR beta chain stems from a study of blood T cells in healthy people across ages. Every sample gave at least 5 micrograms of total RNA when it was extracted. CDR3 size: 14 residues. Trimming removed 3 bases from V and 4 bases from J; junction bases left unmatched: 4. Germline lookup yields CDR1 DFQATT and CDR2 SNEGSKA (reference sequence). With a J-beta primer mix and a sample-barcoded 5' primer, a second PCR ran roughly 7 to 11 cycles. TCRdb reanalysed the 5' RACE reads using MiXCR and keeps one entry per CDR3 protein. The sample includes 1,300,000 or so distinct CDR3 sequences, around 59% of them seen just once. Comment on this clonotype: Its matching antigen is unknown.

Broader study findings: Naive CD4+ cell counts and diversity both ran higher in long-lived than in aged donors.

The chain is built from TRBV20-1 and TRBJ2-7, with 12 bases identical to TRBD2. The sequenced sample consisted of blood. This TCR was recovered from a man aged 18 to 30 in good health. In nucleotides, the CDR3 is TGCAGTGCTAGGGTACTAGCGGGAGGATACGAGCAGTACTTC. Encoded protein: CSARVLAGGYEQYF.